This record concerns one TCR beta chain sequence. Its antigen is unidentified. The data stem from a study of T and B cells in COVID-19 patients. Study details: Peripheral blood came from COVID-19 patients with active infection or after recovery. In the active-infection cohort, about 90% of the roughly 20 patients had comorbidities linked to unfavorable COVID-19 outcome.

TRB rearrangements were amplified by multiplex PCR with BIOMED2 TRB-A/B primers. TCRdb recomputed calls from the multiplex PCR reads with MiXCR, one row per CDR3 protein. The sample lists several thousand distinct CDR3 sequences; more than 25% were seen once. Each TRB amplification used roughly 240-550 ng of genomic DNA from blood. CDR1 and CDR2 from the germline V gene are DFQATT and SNEGSKA (reference sequence). Germline trimming cut 0 bases from V and 0 bases from J; bases unmatched to any gene: 7. This CDR3 is 18 amino acids long. Study-level findings and limits: Clonality of TRB repertoires was high in active COVID-19; recovery brought above-healthy diversity and richness. Patients with COVID-19 reportedly showed strongly skewed T cell receptor beta variable and joining gene usage.

The gene calls are TRBV20-1 and TRBJ2-1, with 11 bases matching TRBD2. This sequence was found in a human donor who had recovered from COVID-19. The material sequenced was blood. The CDR3 here is CSARETSGGRSSYNEQFF. CDR3 DNA sequence: TGCAGTGCTAGAGAAACTAGCGGGGGCCGAAGCTCCTACAATGAGCAGTTCTTC.